The present T cell receptor (beta chain) was sequenced within a study of neoadjuvant anti-PD-1 for oral cavity cancer. Assay used: immunoSEQ multiplex PCR; TCRdb lists only in-frame clones, some missing. This sample has some 31,000 clones; about 77% occur once, and the top ten carry around 3.3%. Details on this clone: The antigen is undetermined.

Overall study findings and caveats: Each response group had just a few patients in TCR analyses. Post-nivolumab, blood T cell clonality was significantly elevated in non-responders. Higher pretreatment blood Treg/Th17 ratios correlated with higher pretreatment blood and lower post-treatment tumor TCRbeta clonality.

Regarding time point: after neoadjuvant nivolumab, at surgical resection. CDR1 and CDR2 (germline): LGHNA, YSLEER. The CDR3 has 15 amino acids. J gave up 6 bases and V 5 bases, and 8 bases lay outside the gene matches. This clonotype was obtained from a person between 40 and 85 years old with oral cavity squamous cell carcinoma. This chain uses TRBV4-3 with TRBJ2-7; 12 bases match TRBD2. Sample: PBMCs, taken after nivolumab (anti-PD-1) treatment. The CDR3 spells CASSTQLAGGREQYF. The DNA for the CDR3 is TGCGCCAGCAGCACGCAGCTAGCGGGGGGGCGCGAGCAGTACTTC.